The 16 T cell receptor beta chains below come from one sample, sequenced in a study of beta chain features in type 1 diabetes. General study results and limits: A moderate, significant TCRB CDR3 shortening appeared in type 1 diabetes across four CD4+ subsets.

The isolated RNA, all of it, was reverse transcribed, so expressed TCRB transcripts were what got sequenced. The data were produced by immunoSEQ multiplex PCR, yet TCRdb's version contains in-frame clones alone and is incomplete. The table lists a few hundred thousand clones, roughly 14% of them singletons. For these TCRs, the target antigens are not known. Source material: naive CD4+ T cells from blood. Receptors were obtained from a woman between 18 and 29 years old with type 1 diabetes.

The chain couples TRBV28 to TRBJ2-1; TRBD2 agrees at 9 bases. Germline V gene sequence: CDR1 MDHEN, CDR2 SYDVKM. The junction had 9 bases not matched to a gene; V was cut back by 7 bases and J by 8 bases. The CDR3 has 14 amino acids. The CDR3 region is CASIGGRAGYEQFF. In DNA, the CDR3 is TGTGCCAGCATCGGCGGGAGGGCCGGATATGAGCAGTTCTTC.

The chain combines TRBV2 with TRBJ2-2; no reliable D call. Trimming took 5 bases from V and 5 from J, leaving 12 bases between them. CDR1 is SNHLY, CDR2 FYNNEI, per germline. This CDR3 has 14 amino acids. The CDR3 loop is CASSLQLLTGELFF. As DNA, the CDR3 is TGTGCCAGCAGTCTGCAGTTATTAACCGGGGAGCTGTTTTTT.

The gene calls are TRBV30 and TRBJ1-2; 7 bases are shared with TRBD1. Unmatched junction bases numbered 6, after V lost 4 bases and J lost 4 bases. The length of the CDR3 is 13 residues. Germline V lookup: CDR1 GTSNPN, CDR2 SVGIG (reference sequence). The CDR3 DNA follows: TGTGCCTGGACCACAGGGGCACTCTATGGCTACACCTTC. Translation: CAWTTGALYGYTF.

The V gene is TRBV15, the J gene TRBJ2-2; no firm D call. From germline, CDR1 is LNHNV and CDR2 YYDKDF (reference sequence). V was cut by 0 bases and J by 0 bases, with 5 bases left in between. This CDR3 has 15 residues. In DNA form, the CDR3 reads TGTGCCACCAGCAGAGATCCTACGAACACCGGGGAGCTGTTTTTT. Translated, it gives CATSRDPTNTGELFF.

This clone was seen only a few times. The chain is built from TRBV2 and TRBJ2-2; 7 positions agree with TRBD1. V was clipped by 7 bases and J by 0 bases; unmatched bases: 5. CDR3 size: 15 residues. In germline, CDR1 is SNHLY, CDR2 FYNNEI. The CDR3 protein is CASMLGTANTGELFF. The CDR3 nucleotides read TGTGCCAGCATGCTTGGGACAGCGAACACCGGGGAGCTGTTTTTT.

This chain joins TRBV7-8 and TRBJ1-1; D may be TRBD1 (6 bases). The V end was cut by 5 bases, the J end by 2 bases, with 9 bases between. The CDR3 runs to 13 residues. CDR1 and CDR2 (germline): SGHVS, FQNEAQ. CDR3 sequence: CASSRDTNTEAFF. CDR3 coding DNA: TGTGCCAGCAGCAGGGACACTAACACTGAAGCTTTCTTT.

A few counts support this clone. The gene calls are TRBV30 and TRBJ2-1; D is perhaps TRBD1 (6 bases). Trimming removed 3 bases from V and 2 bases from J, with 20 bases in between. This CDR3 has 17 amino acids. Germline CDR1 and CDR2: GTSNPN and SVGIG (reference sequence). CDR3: CAWRGLLTGKAYNEQFF. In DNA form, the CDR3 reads TGTGCCTGGAGGGGGCTTTTGACAGGCAAAGCCTACAATGAGCAGTTCTTC.

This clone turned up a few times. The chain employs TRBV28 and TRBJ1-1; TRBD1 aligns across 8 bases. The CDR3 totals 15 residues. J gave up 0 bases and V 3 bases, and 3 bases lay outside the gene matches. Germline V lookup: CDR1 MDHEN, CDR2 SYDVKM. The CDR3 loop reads CASSLGGQVNTEAFF. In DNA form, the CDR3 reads TGTGCCAGCAGTTTGGGGGGACAGGTGAACACTGAAGCTTTCTTT.

The CDR3 protein is CASSIVGSALAGGELFF. DNA of the CDR3: TGTGCCAGTAGTATAGTGGGCAGTGCGCTAGCGGGCGGGGAGCTGTTTTTT. This chain connects TRBV19 to TRBJ2-2; TRBD2 aligns across 8 bases. This CDR3 has 17 amino acids. The trim removed 1 base at V and 7 bases at J, leaving 11 bases unmatched. Germline-derived CDR1 and CDR2 are LNHDA and SQIVND (reference sequence). The entire variable domain, with the rest obtained from reference TRBV19 and TRBJ2-2, is as follows: DGGITQSPKYLFRKEGQNVTLSCEQNLNHDAMYWYRQDPGQGLRLIYYSQIVNDFQKGDIAEGYSVSREKKESFPLTVTSAQKNPTAFYLCASSIVGSALAGGELFFGEGSRLTVL.

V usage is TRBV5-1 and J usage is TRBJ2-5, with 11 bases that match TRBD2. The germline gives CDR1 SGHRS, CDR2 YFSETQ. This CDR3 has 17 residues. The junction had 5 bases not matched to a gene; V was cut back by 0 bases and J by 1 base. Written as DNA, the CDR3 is TGCGCCAGCAGCTTGGGGGTAGGGACTAGCGGCCAAGAGACCCAGTACTTC. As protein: CASSLGVGTSGQETQYF. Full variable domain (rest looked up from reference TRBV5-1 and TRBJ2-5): KAGVTQTPRYLIKTRGQQVTLSCSPISGHRSVSWYQQTPGQGLQFLFEYFSETQRNKGNFPGRFSGRQFSNSRSEMNVSTLELGDSALYLCASSLGVGTSGQETQYFGPGTRLLVL.

CDR3 DNA: TGTGCCCCTACCAGGGGGTCACTTGGCAATCAGCCCCAGCATTTT. Translation: CAPTRGSLGNQPQHF. The gene calls are TRBV21-1 and TRBJ1-5; the table calls TRBD1, which could not be checked here. TRBV21-1 is a known pseudogene. CDR3 length equals 15 residues.

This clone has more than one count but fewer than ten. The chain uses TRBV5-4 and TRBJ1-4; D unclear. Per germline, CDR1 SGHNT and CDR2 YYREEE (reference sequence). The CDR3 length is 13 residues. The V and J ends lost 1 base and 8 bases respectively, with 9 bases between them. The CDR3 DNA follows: TGTGCCAGCAGCTTGACAGTTGGCGAAAAACTGTTTTTT. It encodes CASSLTVGEKLFF.

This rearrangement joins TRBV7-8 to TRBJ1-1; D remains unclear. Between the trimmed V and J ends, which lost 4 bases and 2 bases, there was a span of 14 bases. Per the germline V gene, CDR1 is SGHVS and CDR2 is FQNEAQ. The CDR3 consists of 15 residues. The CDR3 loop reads CASSSSWEVNTEAFF. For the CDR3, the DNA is TGTGCCAGCAGCTCCAGTTGGGAGGTCAACACTGAAGCTTTCTTT.

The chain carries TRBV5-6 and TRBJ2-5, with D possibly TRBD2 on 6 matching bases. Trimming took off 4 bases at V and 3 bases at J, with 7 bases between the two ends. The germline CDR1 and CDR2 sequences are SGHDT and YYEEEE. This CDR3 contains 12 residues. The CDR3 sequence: CASSGGKETQYF. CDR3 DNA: TGTGCCAGCAGCGGGGGGAAAGAGACCCAGTACTTC.

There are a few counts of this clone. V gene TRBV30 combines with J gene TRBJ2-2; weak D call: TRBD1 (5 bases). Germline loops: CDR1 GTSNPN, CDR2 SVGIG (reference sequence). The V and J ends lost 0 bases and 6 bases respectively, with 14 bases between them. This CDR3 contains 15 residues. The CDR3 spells CAWSVKGVAAGELFF. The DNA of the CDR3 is TGTGCCTGGAGTGTGAAAGGGGTTGCTGCCGGGGAGCTGTTTTTT.

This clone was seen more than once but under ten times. The CDR3 sequence: CASSLSTPSYEQYF. CDR3 in DNA: TGTGCCAGCAGTTTATCCACACCGTCCTACGAGCAGTACTTC. This chain joins TRBV27 and TRBJ2-7; D gene ambiguous. This CDR3 contains 14 residues. Trimming took off 0 bases at V and 1 base at J, with 7 bases between the two ends. Germline V gene data show CDR1 as MNHEY and CDR2 as SMNVEV (reference sequence).